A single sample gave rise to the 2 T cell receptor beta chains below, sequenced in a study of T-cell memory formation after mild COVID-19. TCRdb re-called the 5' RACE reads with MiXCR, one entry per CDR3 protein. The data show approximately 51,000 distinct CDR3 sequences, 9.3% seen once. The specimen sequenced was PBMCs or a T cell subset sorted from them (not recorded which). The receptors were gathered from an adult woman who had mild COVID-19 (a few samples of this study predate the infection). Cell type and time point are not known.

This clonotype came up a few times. The CDR3 DNA reads as TGTGCCAGCAGTTTCGGGAGGGCCTCGGGGTCACCCCTCCACTTT. This translates into CASSFGRASGSPLHF. V gene TRBV12-3 or TRBV12-4 combines with J gene TRBJ1-6; D remains unclear. The CDR3 has 15 amino acids. Trimming removed 3 bases from V and 10 bases from J, with 16 bases in between.

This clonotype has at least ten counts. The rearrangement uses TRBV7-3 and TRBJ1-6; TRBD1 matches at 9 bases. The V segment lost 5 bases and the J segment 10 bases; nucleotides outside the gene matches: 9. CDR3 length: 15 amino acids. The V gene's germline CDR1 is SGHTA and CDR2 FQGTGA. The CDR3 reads CASSLGTGTRSPLHF. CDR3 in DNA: TGTGCCAGCAGCCTCGGGACAGGGACTAGGTCACCCCTCCACTTT.